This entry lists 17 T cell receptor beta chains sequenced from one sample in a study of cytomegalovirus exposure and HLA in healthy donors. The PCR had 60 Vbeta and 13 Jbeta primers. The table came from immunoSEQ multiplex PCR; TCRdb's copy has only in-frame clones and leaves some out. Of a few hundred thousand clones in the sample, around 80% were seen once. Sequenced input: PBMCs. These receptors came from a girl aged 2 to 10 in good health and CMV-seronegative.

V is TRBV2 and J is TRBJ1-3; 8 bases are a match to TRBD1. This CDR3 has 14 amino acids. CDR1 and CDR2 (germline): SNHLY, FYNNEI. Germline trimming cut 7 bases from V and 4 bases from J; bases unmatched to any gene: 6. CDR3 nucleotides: TGTGCCAGCAAATTCAGGGGGCCGGGAAACACCATATATTTT. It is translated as CASKFRGPGNTIYF.

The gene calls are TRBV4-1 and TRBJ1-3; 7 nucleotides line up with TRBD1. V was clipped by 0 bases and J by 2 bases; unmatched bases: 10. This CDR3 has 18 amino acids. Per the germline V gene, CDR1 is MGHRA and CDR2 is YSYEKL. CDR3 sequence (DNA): TGCGCCAGCAGCCAAGATCGCCGAGGGACAGAAACTGGAAACACCATATATTTT. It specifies CASSQDRRGTETGNTIYF.

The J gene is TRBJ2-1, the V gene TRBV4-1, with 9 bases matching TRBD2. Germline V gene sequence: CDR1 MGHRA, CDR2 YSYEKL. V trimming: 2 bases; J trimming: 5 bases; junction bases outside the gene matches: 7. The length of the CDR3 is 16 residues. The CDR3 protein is CASSQSPSGAHNEQFF. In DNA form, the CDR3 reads TGCGCCAGCAGCCAATCCCCTAGCGGGGCCCACAATGAGCAGTTCTTC.

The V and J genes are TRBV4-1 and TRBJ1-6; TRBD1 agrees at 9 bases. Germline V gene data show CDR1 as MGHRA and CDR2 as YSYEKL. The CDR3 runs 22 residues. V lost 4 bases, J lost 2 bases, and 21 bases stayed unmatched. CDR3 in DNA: TGCGCCAGCAGCCCTACAATCCTACCGGGACAGGGAACGCGGCCCTATAATTCACCCCTCCACTTT. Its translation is CASSPTILPGQGTRPYNSPLHF.

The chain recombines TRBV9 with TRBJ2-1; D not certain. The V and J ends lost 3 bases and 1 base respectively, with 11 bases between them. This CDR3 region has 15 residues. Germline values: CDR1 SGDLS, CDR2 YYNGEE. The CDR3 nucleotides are TGTGCCAGCAGCGGAGGCTGGTCTTCCTACAATGAGCAGTTCTTC. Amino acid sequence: CASSGGWSSYNEQFF.

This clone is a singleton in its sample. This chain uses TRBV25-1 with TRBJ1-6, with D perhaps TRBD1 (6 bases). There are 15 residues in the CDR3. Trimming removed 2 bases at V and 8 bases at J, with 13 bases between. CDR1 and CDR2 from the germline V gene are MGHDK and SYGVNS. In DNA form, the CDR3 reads TGTGCCAGCAGTGAAGGACAGCTTCGGGATTCACCCCTCCACTTT. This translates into CASSEGQLRDSPLHF.

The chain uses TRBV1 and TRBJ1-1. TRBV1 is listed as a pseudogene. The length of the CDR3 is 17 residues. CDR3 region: CTSSQERELRVNTEAFF. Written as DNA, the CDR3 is TGCACCAGCAGCCAAGAGAGAGAGTTGAGGGTGAACACTGAAGCTTTCTTT.

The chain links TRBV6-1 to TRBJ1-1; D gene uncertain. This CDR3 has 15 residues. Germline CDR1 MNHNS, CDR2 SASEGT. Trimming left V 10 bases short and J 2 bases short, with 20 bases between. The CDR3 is CATKREMRTNTEAFF. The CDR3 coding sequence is TGTGCCACCAAAAGAGAAATGAGAACCAACACTGAAGCTTTCTTT.

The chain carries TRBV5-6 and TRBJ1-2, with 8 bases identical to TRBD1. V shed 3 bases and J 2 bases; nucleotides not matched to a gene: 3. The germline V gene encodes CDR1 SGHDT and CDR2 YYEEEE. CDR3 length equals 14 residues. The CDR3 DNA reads TGTGCCAGCAGCTGGGGACAGGTCAACTATGGCTACACCTTC. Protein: CASSWGQVNYGYTF. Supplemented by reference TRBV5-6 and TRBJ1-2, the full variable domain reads DAGVTQSPTHLIKTRGQQVTLRCSPKSGHDTVSWYQQALGQGPQFIFQYYEEEERQRGNFPDRFSGHQFPNYSSELNVNALLLGDSALYLCASSWGQVNYGYTFGSGTRLTVV.

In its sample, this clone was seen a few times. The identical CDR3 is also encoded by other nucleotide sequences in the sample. CDR3 DNA: TGCGCCAGCAGTGAGTCAGGGCGGGACACTGAAGCTTTCTTT. Amino acids: CASSESGRDTEAFF. V usage is TRBV10-1 and J usage is TRBJ1-1; D is uncertain. The CDR3 consists of 14 residues. CDR1 and CDR2 from the germline V gene are WNHNN and SYGVQD (reference sequence). The V end was cut by 0 bases, the J end by 3 bases, with 8 bases between.

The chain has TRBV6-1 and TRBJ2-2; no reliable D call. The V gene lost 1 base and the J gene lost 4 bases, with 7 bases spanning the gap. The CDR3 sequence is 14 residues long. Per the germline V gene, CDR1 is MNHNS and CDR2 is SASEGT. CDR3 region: CASSEEHRTGELFF. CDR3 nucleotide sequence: TGTGCCAGCAGTGAAGAACACCGCACCGGGGAGCTGTTTTTT.

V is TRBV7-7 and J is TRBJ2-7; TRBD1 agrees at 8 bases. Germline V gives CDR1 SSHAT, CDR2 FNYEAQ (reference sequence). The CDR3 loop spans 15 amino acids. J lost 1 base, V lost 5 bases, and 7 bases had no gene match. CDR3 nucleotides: TGTGCCAGCAGCCTTGGGACAGGCTTATCCTACGAGCAGTACTTC. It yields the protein CASSLGTGLSYEQYF.

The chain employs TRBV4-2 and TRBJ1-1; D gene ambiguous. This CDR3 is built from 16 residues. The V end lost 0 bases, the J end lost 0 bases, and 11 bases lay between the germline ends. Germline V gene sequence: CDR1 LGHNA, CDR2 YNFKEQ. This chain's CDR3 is CASSQDPGEMNTEAFF. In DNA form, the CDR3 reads TGTGCCAGCAGCCAAGATCCCGGGGAGATGAACACTGAAGCTTTCTTT.

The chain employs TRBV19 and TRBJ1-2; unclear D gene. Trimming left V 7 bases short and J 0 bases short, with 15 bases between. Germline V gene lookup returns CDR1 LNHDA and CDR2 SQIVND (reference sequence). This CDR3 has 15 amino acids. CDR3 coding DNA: TGTGCCAGTAAGGAGAGAGGGCGAGCTAACTATGGCTACACCTTC. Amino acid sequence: CASKERGRANYGYTF. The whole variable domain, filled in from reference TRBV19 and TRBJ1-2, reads DGGITQSPKYLFRKEGQNVTLSCEQNLNHDAMYWYRQDPGQGLRLIYYSQIVNDFQKGDIAEGYSVSREKKESFPLTVTSAQKNPTAFYLCASKERGRANYGYTFGSGTRLTVV.

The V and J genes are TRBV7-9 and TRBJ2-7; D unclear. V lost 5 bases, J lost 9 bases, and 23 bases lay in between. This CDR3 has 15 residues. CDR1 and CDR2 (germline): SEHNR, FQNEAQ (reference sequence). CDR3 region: CASSPRERPLGGQYF. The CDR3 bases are TGTGCCAGCAGCCCGCGCGAGCGCCCCCTCGGTGGGCAGTACTTC.

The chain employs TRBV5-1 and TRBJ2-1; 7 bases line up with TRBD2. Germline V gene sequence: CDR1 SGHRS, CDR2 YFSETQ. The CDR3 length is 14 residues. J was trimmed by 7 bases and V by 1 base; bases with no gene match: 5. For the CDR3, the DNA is TGCGCCAGCAGCTTGTTGGCGGGAGCTAATGAGCAGTTCTTC. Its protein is CASSLLAGANEQFF.

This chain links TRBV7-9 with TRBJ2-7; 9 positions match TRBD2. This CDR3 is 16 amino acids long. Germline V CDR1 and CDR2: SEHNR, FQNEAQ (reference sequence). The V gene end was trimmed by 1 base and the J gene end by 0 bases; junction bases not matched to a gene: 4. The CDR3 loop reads CASSLGSGRSSYEQYF. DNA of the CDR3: TGTGCCAGCAGCTTAGGGAGCGGGAGGAGCTCCTACGAGCAGTACTTC.